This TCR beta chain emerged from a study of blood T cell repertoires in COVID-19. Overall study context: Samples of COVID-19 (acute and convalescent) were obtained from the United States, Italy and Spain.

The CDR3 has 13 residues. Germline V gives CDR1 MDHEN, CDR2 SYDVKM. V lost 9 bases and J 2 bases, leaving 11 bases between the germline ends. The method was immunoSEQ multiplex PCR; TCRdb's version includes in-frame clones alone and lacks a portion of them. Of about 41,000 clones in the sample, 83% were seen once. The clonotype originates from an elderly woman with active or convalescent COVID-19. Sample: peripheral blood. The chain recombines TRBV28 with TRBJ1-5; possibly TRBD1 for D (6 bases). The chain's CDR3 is CASRGIGNQPQHF. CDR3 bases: TGTGCCAGTAGGGGGATAGGCAATCAGCCCCAGCATTTT.